This T cell receptor (beta chain) was documented in a study of shared clonotypes between healthy human individuals. General observations from the study: Among the subsets, naive ones generally showed larger estimated richness than memory ones. Among non-shared clonotypes, generation probabilities were lower than among those shared by all four donors.

CDR1 and CDR2 (germline): ENHRY, SYGVKD. Losses at the gene ends were 5 bases for V and 0 bases for J; bases not matched to a gene: 3. The CDR3 is 15 residues long. This clone was found a few times. Antigen specificity is unknown. In replicate PCRs of sorted subsets, roughly 200 ng DNA, roughly 31,000 T cell genomes, was used. The protocol was immunoSEQ multiplex PCR, while the TCRdb copy is restricted to in-frame clones and leaves out a portion. This table holds roughly 330,000 clones, around 67% found once. This receptor was taken from a man aged 25-40 years in good health. The rearrangement joins TRBV10-3 to TRBJ2-3; 9 bases are a match to TRBD2. Sequencing was done on a sample of memory CD4+ T cells sorted from blood. The subset was: CD45RA-negative fraction. The CDR3 loop reads CAISYSGRSTDTQYF. DNA for the CDR3: TGTGCCATCAGTTATAGCGGGAGAAGCACAGATACGCAGTATTTT.